These 10 T cell receptor beta chains share one sample of origin, sequenced in a study of cytomegalovirus exposure and HLA in healthy donors. The PCR ran on 60 Vbeta and 13 Jbeta primers. Some clones are missing from TCRdb's copy, which holds only in-frame ones; the method was immunoSEQ multiplex PCR. The table records 160,000 or so clones, around 73% of them present only once. Sequencing was performed on PBMCs. These receptors came from a man aged 55-75 years in good health and CMV-seronegative.

This clone has a handful of counts. Written as DNA, the CDR3 is TGTGCCAGTAGCCCCGATCGAAGATACGGACAGTCCTATGGCTACACCTTC. It encodes CASSPDRRYGQSYGYTF. This chain connects TRBV19 to TRBJ1-2; possible D gene TRBD1, 6 bases. The length of the CDR3 is 17 residues. Germline assignment: CDR1 LNHDA and CDR2 SQIVND (reference sequence). V was cut by 6 bases and J by 4 bases, with 24 bases left in between.

The V gene is TRBV29-1, the J gene TRBJ1-3, with no clear D. CDR1 is SQVTM and CDR2 is ANQGSEA in the germline V gene. Trimming took off 6 bases at V and 0 bases at J, with 12 bases between the two ends. This CDR3 has 14 residues. The CDR3, as DNA: TGCAGCGTCTGGGGAGGGCACTCTGGAAACACCATATATTTT. Residues: CSVWGGHSGNTIYF.

The chain uses TRBV7-2 and TRBJ2-1, with 7 nucleotides matching TRBD1. J lost 7 bases, V lost 1 base, and 7 bases had no gene match. Germline V CDR1 and CDR2: SGHTA, FQGNSA. The CDR3 covers 15 residues. The CDR3 region has the DNA TGTGCCAGCAGCTTAGAAGGGACAGTCCCAAATGAGCAGTTCTTC. Translated: CASSLEGTVPNEQFF.

The chain joins TRBV7-8 to TRBJ1-1, with TRBD1 identical over 8 bases. V was pared by 1 base and J by 8 bases, with 9 bases of the junction left unmatched. The CDR3 consists of 15 residues. CDR1 and CDR2 (germline): SGHVS, FQNEAQ. The CDR3 DNA follows: TGTGCCAGCAGCTTAGTGGGGACAGGTAATGAAGAAGCTTTCTTT. Amino acids: CASSLVGTGNEEAFF.

CDR3 nucleotide sequence: TGTGCCAGCAGCCAACGGACAGGGGGTCGGTATGGCTACACCTTC. Translation: CASSQRTGGRYGYTF. V is TRBV4-2 and J is TRBJ1-2, with TRBD1 identical over 10 bases. This CDR3 is 15 amino acids long. J was trimmed by 5 bases and V by 2 bases; bases with no gene match: 5. Germline CDR1 reads LGHNA; CDR2 reads YNFKEQ.

V usage is TRBV6-5 and J usage is TRBJ1-1, with TRBD1 as a possible D gene (5 bases). Germline CDR1 MNHEY, CDR2 SVGAGI. CDR3 length: 12 residues. V shed 5 bases and J shed 7 bases, with 11 bases lying between them. CDR3 amino acids: CASSRGGIEAFF. The CDR3 coding sequence is TGTGCCAGCAGTCGGGGGGGGATTGAAGCTTTCTTT.

J is TRBJ2-7 and V is TRBV9, with D possibly TRBD2 on 5 matching bases. Germline loops: CDR1 SGDLS, CDR2 YYNGEE. The CDR3 has 14 amino acids. V gave up 1 base and J gave up 1 base, with 9 bases separating them. CDR3 sequence: CASSVSSVSYEQYF. In DNA form, the CDR3 reads TGTGCCAGCAGCGTAAGTAGCGTATCCTACGAGCAGTACTTC.

The chain uses TRBV6-6 and TRBJ2-3; 9 nucleotides line up with TRBD2. Trimming removed 6 bases from V and 0 bases from J; junction bases left unmatched: 7. CDR1 is MNHNY, CDR2 SVGAGI, per germline (reference sequence). This CDR3 spans 16 amino acids. CDR3 bases: TGTGCCAGCAGAACCTTAGCGGGAGCTAGCACAGATACGCAGTATTTT. Translated, it gives CASRTLAGASTDTQYF.

The V and J genes are TRBV5-1 and TRBJ2-3, with TRBD1 matching 7 bases. Germline V CDR1 and CDR2: SGHRS, YFSETQ. The J segment lost 1 base and the V segment lost 4 bases, leaving 6 bases of the junction unmatched. The CDR3 runs 15 residues. The CDR3 DNA follows: TGCGCCAGCAGCCCAGGGGGTGTTGGCACAGATACGCAGTATTTT. As protein: CASSPGGVGTDTQYF.

The chain links TRBV7-9 to TRBJ1-2; no firm D call. Germline V lookup: CDR1 SEHNR, CDR2 FQNEAQ (reference sequence). Trimming cost V 1 base and J 8 bases, with 8 bases left between them. CDR3 length equals 12 residues. The CDR3 DNA follows: TGTGCCAGCAGCTTAGACAGTCTGGGCTACACCTTC. It translates to CASSLDSLGYTF.